The 19 T cell receptor beta chains given below trace back to one sample, sequenced in a study of T cells in Graves' hyperthyroidism and ophthalmopathy. RNA transcripts yielded amplified TCR beta CDR3 regions. The HTBI primer set served for first-round RT-PCR of the TCR CDR3. One entry per CDR3 protein, called by TCRdb with MiXCR from the multiplex PCR reads. The table has approximately 630,000 distinct CDR3 sequences, around 15% seen once; the top ten hold over 3.5%. Source material: blood. The receptors originated from a young woman with Graves' hyperthyroidism.

V and J are TRBV7-2 and TRBJ2-2, with 7 nucleotides matching TRBD2. With V trimmed by 1 base and J by 2 bases, 4 bases remained unmatched. The CDR3 runs to 16 residues. Germline V gene sequence: CDR1 SGHTA, CDR2 FQGNSA. The CDR3 loop reads CASSLGGTTNTGELFF. CDR3 bases: TGTGCCAGCAGCTTAGGCGGGACTACAAACACCGGGGAGCTGTTTTTT. Full variable domain (outside the CDR3, taken from reference TRBV7-2 and TRBJ2-2): GAGVSQSPSNKVTEKGKDVELRCDPISGHTALYWYRQSLGQGLEFLIYFQGNSAPDKSGLPSDRFSAERTGGSVSTLTIQRTQQEDSAVYLCASSLGGTTNTGELFFGEGSRLTVL.

This clonotype was detected ten times or more. The DNA of the CDR3 is TGTGCCAGCAGTTTAAAAAGGGGGACAGGGACCTCCTACGAGCAGTACTTC. Amino acids: CASSLKRGTGTSYEQYF. The chain links TRBV27 to TRBJ2-7, with 9 bases aligning to TRBD1. Germline loops: CDR1 MNHEY, CDR2 SMNVEV (reference sequence). The trim removed 2 bases at V and 0 bases at J, leaving 8 bases unmatched. This CDR3 has 17 residues.

This rearrangement joins TRBV7-9 to TRBJ2-5; TRBD1 aligns across 10 bases. The CDR3 extends over 15 amino acids. The germline gives CDR1 SEHNR, CDR2 FQNEAQ (reference sequence). The junction had 3 bases not matched to a gene; V was cut back by 4 bases and J by 1 base. The CDR3 protein is CASSSRDRGQETQYF. The CDR3 region has the DNA TGTGCCAGCAGCTCCCGGGACAGGGGCCAAGAGACCCAGTACTTC.

This clonotype was picked up many times. The chain couples TRBV29-1 to TRBJ2-7, with 10 nucleotides matching TRBD2. V was clipped by 6 bases and J by 5 bases; unmatched bases: 13. The germline CDR1 and CDR2 sequences are SQVTM and ANQGSEA. This CDR3 has 15 amino acids. CDR3 DNA sequence: TGCAGCGTACCCCGAGTCGGGACTAGCGAGGACGAGCAGTACTTC. Protein product: CSVPRVGTSEDEQYF.

This clonotype was seen many times. The rearrangement links TRBV6-1 to TRBJ2-1, with 8 bases identical to TRBD2. The J segment lost 4 bases and the V segment lost 7 bases, leaving 9 bases of the junction unmatched. The length of the CDR3 is 15 residues. Per the germline V gene, CDR1 is MNHNS and CDR2 is SASEGT. CDR3 residues: CASTTSGNTYNEQFF. In nucleotides, the CDR3 is TGTGCCAGCACAACTAGCGGAAACACTTACAATGAGCAGTTCTTC.

In DNA form, the CDR3 reads TGTGCCAGCTCACGATGGGGACAGGGGGGTCAGCCCCAGCATTTT. Translating gives CASSRWGQGGQPQHF. The chain joins TRBV18 to TRBJ1-5, with 11 bases identical to TRBD1. The CDR3 has 15 amino acids. Per the germline V gene, CDR1 is KGHSH and CDR2 is LQKENI. J lost 6 bases, V lost 4 bases, and 5 bases had no gene match.

In this sample, this clonotype turned up a few times. The chain employs TRBV7-2 and TRBJ2-1; 14 nucleotides agree with TRBD2. The CDR3 is 18 residues long. V lost 3 bases and J lost 5; bases outside the gene matches: 9. The V gene's germline CDR1 is SGHTA and CDR2 FQGNSA. CDR3 nucleotides: TGTGCCAGCAGCTTTAGACTAGCGGGAGGGCCTTCTAACAATGAGCAGTTCTTC. Translating gives CASSFRLAGGPSNNEQFF.

This clonotype was detected a few times. V usage is TRBV9 and J usage is TRBJ1-5, with D tentatively TRBD1 (5 bases). There are 14 residues in the CDR3. The V and J ends lost 3 bases and 3 bases respectively, with 10 bases between them. CDR1 and CDR2 (germline): SGDLS, YYNGEE. As DNA, the CDR3 is TGTGCCAGCAGCGGAGGACACCCCAATCAGCCCCAGCATTTT. Its protein is CASSGGHPNQPQHF.

The chain is built from TRBV6-1 and TRBJ2-3; D remains ambiguous. The CDR3 spans 14 residues. CDR1 and CDR2 from the germline V gene are MNHNS and SASEGT. With 6 bases removed from V and 2 bases from J, the gap between germline ends came to 12 bases. The CDR3 bases are TGTGCCAGCAGGACCTGGAAACTCACAGATACGCAGTATTTT. Encoded protein: CASRTWKLTDTQYF.

This clonotype was counted only a few times. This sequence joins TRBV7-9 and TRBJ2-2, with TRBD1 identical over 7 bases. In germline, CDR1 is SEHNR, CDR2 FQNEAQ (reference sequence). This CDR3 spans 12 amino acids. J lost 12 bases, V lost 5 bases, and 6 bases had no gene match. CDR3 region: CASSERQGQLFF. DNA of the CDR3: TGTGCCAGCAGCGAGCGACAGGGCCAGCTGTTTTTT.

At least ten counts were recorded for this clonotype. The genes are TRBV20-1 and TRBJ1-6, with D unresolved. Deletions cut 4 bases from V and 9 bases from J, with 16 bases between. Germline loops: CDR1 DFQATT, CDR2 SNEGSKA (reference sequence). The CDR3 spans 14 residues. CDR3 DNA sequence: TGCAGTGCTACGACCCTTGGTTGGGGTTCACCCCTCCACTTT. Its translation is CSATTLGWGSPLHF.

Details on this clonotype: A much larger clone lies one base from this, so it may be a read error. This chain links TRBV19 with TRBJ2-1; 9 nucleotides line up with TRBD2. The trim removed 4 bases at V and 2 bases at J, leaving 9 bases unmatched. Germline CDR1 LNHDA, CDR2 SQIVND (reference sequence). The CDR3 is 17 amino acids. The CDR3 here is CASSRSNIAGAYNEQFF. The CDR3 DNA reads TGTGCCAGTAGTAGGTCAAATATAGCGGGGGCCTACAATGAGCAGTTCTTC. The entire variable domain, with the rest obtained from reference TRBV19 and TRBJ2-1, is as follows: DGGITQSPKYLFRKEGQNVTLSCEQNLNHDAMYWYRQDPGQGLRLIYYSQIVNDFQKGDIAEGYSVSREKKESFPLTVTSAQKNPTAFYLCASSRSNIAGAYNEQFFGPGTRLTVL.

Note on this clonotype: A much larger clone is a single base away; this may be a read error. The V gene is TRBV6-5, the J gene TRBJ2-1, with TRBD1 as a possible D gene (5 bases). Germline values: CDR1 MNHEY, CDR2 SVGAGI. This CDR3 region has 14 residues. The CDR3 nucleotides read TGTGCCATCAGTTATACAGGCAGACACAATGAGCAGTTCTTC. Residues: CAISYTGRHNEQFF.

This rearrangement joins TRBV4-1 to TRBJ2-7; D possibly corresponds to TRBD1 (6 bases). The CDR3 is made up of 13 amino acids. Germline values: CDR1 MGHRA, CDR2 YSYEKL. V was cut by 1 base and J by 4 bases, with 8 bases left in between. As DNA, the CDR3 is TGCGCCAGCAGCCAAGCCAGGGGTTACGAGCAGTACTTC. Translation gives CASSQARGYEQYF.

The table lists this clonotype with a few counts. The V call is TRBV30, the J call TRBJ2-2; possibly TRBD1 or TRBD2 for D (6 bases each). The CDR3 runs to 13 residues. The V end was cut by 4 bases, the J end by 7 bases, with 13 bases between. Germline V gene lookup returns CDR1 GTSNPN and CDR2 SVGIG (reference sequence). For the CDR3, the DNA is TGTGCCTGGAAAGGGGGACTGGGCGGGGAGCTGTTTTTT. It is translated as CAWKGGLGGELFF.

This clonotype occurred once. V and J are TRBV20-1 and TRBJ1-5; TRBD1 might be the D (6 bases). The germline V gene has CDR1 DFQATT and CDR2 SNEGSKA (reference sequence). V dropped 0 bases and J dropped 1 base, with 13 bases sitting between them. This CDR3 is 16 amino acids long. The DNA of the CDR3 is TGCAGTGCTAGAGAACGGGGGCTCCGAAGCAATCAGCCCCAGCATTTT. It yields the protein CSARERGLRSNQPQHF.

This clonotype was counted a few times. The CDR3: CATSDNRGLSNQPQHF. DNA for the CDR3: TGTGCCACCAGTGACAATAGGGGGCTTAGCAATCAGCCCCAGCATTTT. The chain employs TRBV24-1 and TRBJ1-5; 7 bases line up with TRBD1. Germline CDR1 and CDR2: KGHDR and SFDVKD. This CDR3 comprises 16 residues. With V trimmed by 4 bases and J by 0 bases, 5 bases remained unmatched.

This sequence joins TRBV10-2 and TRBJ2-7, with a tentative D call TRBD1 (5 bases). The CDR3 is made up of 11 amino acids. Germline values: CDR1 WSHSY, CDR2 SAAADI. Between the trimmed V and J ends, which lost 7 bases and 3 bases, there was a span of 7 bases. The CDR3 here is CASIGDYEQYF. The DNA for the CDR3 is TGCGCCAGCATAGGGGACTACGAGCAGTACTTC.

This clonotype was recorded at least ten times. J is TRBJ2-1 and V is TRBV28, with D perhaps TRBD1 (8 bases). Trimming took off 5 bases at V and 8 bases at J, with 13 bases between the two ends. The CDR3 sequence is 13 residues long. CDR1 and CDR2 from the germline V gene are MDHEN and SYDVKM. Written as DNA, the CDR3 is TGTGCCAGCAGTCGGACAGGGAGGGATGAGCAGTTCTTC. Its translation is CASSRTGRDEQFF.